One sample yielded the 21 T cell receptor beta chains listed below, sequenced in a study of identical twins. TCRdb used MiXCR to reprocess the 5' RACE reads, holding one entry per CDR3 protein. Of about 730,000 distinct CDR3 sequences in the sample, around 20% were seen once. The sample also formed part of further work on T cells expressing NK-cell markers.

Sequenced material: PBMCs. These receptors were obtained from a woman under 30 in good health.

The chain recombines TRBV27 with TRBJ1-5; the D gene is possibly TRBD1 (6 bases). CDR1 is MNHEY, CDR2 SMNVEV, per germline (reference sequence). This CDR3 contains 19 residues. Trimming stripped 3 bases from V and 0 bases from J, with 21 bases between. CDR3 protein: CASSLRGGMADYSNQPQHF. CDR3 coding DNA: TGTGCCAGCAGTTTGCGAGGGGGAATGGCGGATTATAGCAATCAGCCCCAGCATTTT.

The chain recombines TRBV7-2 with TRBJ2-5, with 7 bases aligning to TRBD1. Trimming took 6 bases from V and 5 from J; bases not matched to a gene: 6. The CDR3 runs to 13 residues. Germline CDR1 reads SGHTA; CDR2 reads FQGNSA. The CDR3, as DNA: TGTGCCAGCAGACAGGGGAATGAGGAGACCCAGTACTTC. Translation: CASRQGNEETQYF.

This clonotype was counted a few times. This chain joins TRBV7-2 and TRBJ2-3; D may be TRBD2 (6 bases). The CDR3 covers 13 residues. Germline V gene data show CDR1 as SGHTA and CDR2 as FQGNSA. The V end was cut by 4 bases, the J end by 5 bases, with 10 bases between. CDR3 protein: CASSSSVVDTQYF. CDR3 coding DNA: TGTGCCAGCAGCTCTAGCGTGGTAGATACGCAGTATTTT.

This clonotype was detected a few times. In DNA, the CDR3 is TGTGCCAGCAGCAAAACGGGAGTAGAGCTGTTTTTT. Translation: CASSKTGVELFF. The chain uses TRBV7-2 and TRBJ2-2, with D perhaps TRBD2 (6 bases). The CDR3 covers 12 residues. From germline, CDR1 is SGHTA and CDR2 FQGNSA. V lost 5 bases and J lost 11, with 12 bases in between.

This rearrangement joins TRBV24-1 to TRBJ2-2; D is perhaps TRBD1 or TRBD2 (6 bases each). Trimming took off 4 bases at V and 5 bases at J, with 13 bases between the two ends. CDR1 KGHDR and CDR2 SFDVKD come from the germline V gene. The CDR3 sequence is 15 residues long. The CDR3 DNA reads as TGTGCCACCAGTGAGTCGGGGGCCCGAACCGGGGAGCTGTTTTTT. Translating it yields CATSESGARTGELFF.

This clonotype appeared a few times. The V gene is TRBV7-2, the J gene TRBJ2-5; 11 bases are shared with TRBD2. The CDR3 length is 15 residues. Germline V gene sequence: CDR1 SGHTA, CDR2 FQGNSA. V was clipped by 5 bases and J by 5 bases; unmatched bases: 7. Here the CDR3 reads CASSTGTSGRETQYF. Here the CDR3 DNA reads TGTGCCAGCAGCACCGGGACTAGCGGAAGGGAGACCCAGTACTTC.

The V gene is TRBV10-3, the J gene TRBJ2-7; 10 bases agree with TRBD1. The CDR3 runs 15 residues. Germline CDR1 and CDR2: ENHRY and SYGVKD. Unmatched junction bases numbered 8, after V lost 6 bases and J lost 3 bases. Here the CDR3 DNA reads TGTGCCATCAGCGCCTTAGGACAGGGGGGCTACGAGCAGTACTTC. Translation gives CAISALGQGGYEQYF.

This clonotype has just a few counts. The J gene is TRBJ2-5, the V gene TRBV4-3; unclear D gene. Germline V gives CDR1 LGHNA, CDR2 YSLEER. V was trimmed by 0 bases and J by 7 bases, leaving 12 bases between them. The CDR3 sequence is 14 residues long. CDR3 sequence (DNA): TGCGCCAGCAGCCAAGACTACCTCCCCGGGACCCAGTACTTC. Translated: CASSQDYLPGTQYF.

The V gene is TRBV4-2, the J gene TRBJ1-4; D unclear. The ends were cut back, 0 bases at V and 2 bases at J, with 13 bases in the middle. The CDR3 is 17 amino acids. CDR1 LGHNA and CDR2 YNFKEQ come from the germline V gene. CDR3 region: CASSQEVIWSTNEKLFF. CDR3 nucleotide sequence: TGTGCCAGCAGCCAAGAGGTAATTTGGAGCACTAATGAAAAACTGTTTTTT.

This clonotype was seen just once. The V and J genes are TRBV2 and TRBJ1-1; D call uncertain. V gave up 7 bases and J gave up 4 bases, with 10 bases separating them. CDR3 length: 12 amino acids. The germline CDR1 and CDR2 sequences are SNHLY and FYNNEI. Here the CDR3 DNA reads TGTGCCAGCATTCGGGAGGGCACTGAAGCTTTCTTT. Translation: CASIREGTEAFF.

This clonotype was detected only a few times. The rearrangement links TRBV5-1 to TRBJ2-5, with D hard to call. Germline lookup yields CDR1 SGHRS and CDR2 YFSETQ. The CDR3 sequence is 15 residues long. V was cut by 1 base and J by 1 base, with 11 bases left in between. As DNA, the CDR3 is TGCGCCAGCAGCTTGTATATGGAATCCCAAGAGACCCAGTACTTC. Translated, it gives CASSLYMESQETQYF.

This clonotype was picked up a small number of times. V gene TRBV4-3 combines with J gene TRBJ2-4, with a possible D match to TRBD2 (5 bases). CDR1 is LGHNA and CDR2 is YSLEER in the germline V gene. The CDR3 contains 13 residues. V lost 1 base and J lost 13, with 14 bases in between. CDR3 nucleotides: TGCGCCAGCAGCCAAGGTCCCGGGAACGGACAGTACTTC. It yields the protein CASSQGPGNGQYF.

This clonotype was seen more than once but under ten times. The rearrangement joins TRBV12-3 or TRBV12-4 to TRBJ2-7; 12 bases agree with TRBD2. The CDR3 contains 15 residues. V lost 7 bases to trimming and J lost 5 bases; unmatched junction nucleotides: 9. The DNA of the CDR3 is TGTGCCAGCACCACAAGACTAGCGGGAGTGGACGAGCAGTACTTC. This translates into CASTTRLAGVDEQYF.

This clonotype was observed a few times. The gene calls are TRBV20-1 and TRBJ1-5; maybe TRBD1 (6 bases). The CDR3 contains 15 residues. Trimming left V 3 bases short and J 1 base short, with 13 bases between. CDR1 DFQATT and CDR2 SNEGSKA come from the germline V gene (reference sequence). The CDR3 spells CSASHSGGSNQPQHF. In nucleotides, the CDR3 is TGCAGTGCTAGTCATTCCGGGGGCAGCAATCAGCCCCAGCATTTT.

This clonotype was found once. The CDR3, as DNA: TGTGCCAGCAGCCGGAGGGGGGCCCAGTACTTC. Translating it yields CASSRRGAQYF. The chain recombines TRBV5-6 with TRBJ2-5, with D tentatively TRBD1 or TRBD2 (6 bases each). Looked up from germline, CDR1 is SGHDT and CDR2 is YYEEEE. The V end was cut by 4 bases, the J end by 9 bases, with 10 bases between. This CDR3 is built from 11 residues.

This chain connects TRBV5-1 to TRBJ2-1, with D unresolved. CDR1 SGHRS and CDR2 YFSETQ come from the germline V gene. The CDR3 covers 15 residues. Trimming took off 2 bases at V and 6 bases at J, with 15 bases between the two ends. The CDR3 sequence: CASSFRTHQSNEQFF. CDR3 nucleotides: TGCGCCAGCAGCTTCCGGACCCATCAAAGCAATGAGCAGTTCTTC.

The rearrangement links TRBV20-1 to TRBJ2-1; 9 bases are shared with TRBD1. The V gene end was trimmed by 5 bases and the J gene end by 7 bases; junction bases not matched to a gene: 9. This CDR3 has 14 residues. Germline V gene lookup returns CDR1 DFQATT and CDR2 SNEGSKA (reference sequence). In DNA form, the CDR3 reads TGCAGTGCTTGGGCACAGGGGGCGGGAAATGAGCAGTTCTTC. It translates to CSAWAQGAGNEQFF.

This clonotype was counted between two and nine times. The chain couples TRBV20-1 to TRBJ1-2; TRBD1 is a possible D gene (6 bases). The CDR3 spans 10 residues. Germline V gives CDR1 DFQATT, CDR2 SNEGSKA (reference sequence). CDR3 nucleotide sequence: TGCATGGGGGCAGGTTATGGCTACACCTTC. Encoded protein: CMGAGYGYTF.

The chain combines TRBV6-1 with TRBJ2-7, with D maybe TRBD1 (5 bases). The CDR3 has 13 amino acids. The V gene's germline CDR1 is MNHNS and CDR2 SASEGT. V was trimmed by 2 bases and J by 3 bases, leaving 8 bases between them. For the CDR3, the DNA is TGTGCCAGCAGTGAAAGACAGATCTACGAGCAGTACTTC. Translating it yields CASSERQIYEQYF.

This clonotype was seen more than once but under ten times. The chain links TRBV20-1 to TRBJ2-2, with 7 bases that match TRBD1. The V gene's germline CDR1 is DFQATT and CDR2 SNEGSKA (reference sequence). The CDR3 length is 15 residues. The V and J ends lost 0 bases and 5 bases, in that order; junction bases with no gene match: 6. CDR3 region: CSARDSRQGTGELFF. CDR3 nucleotides: TGCAGTGCTAGAGATTCGCGACAGGGTACCGGGGAGCTGTTTTTT.

The chain recombines TRBV15 with TRBJ2-6; D is possibly TRBD2 (5 bases). V dropped 0 bases and J dropped 15 bases, with 12 bases sitting between them. This CDR3 spans 13 amino acids. Germline loops: CDR1 LNHNV, CDR2 YYDKDF (reference sequence). CDR3 DNA: TGTGCCACCAGCAGAGATCGGTGGGGAGCCCTGACTTTC. Encoded protein: CATSRDRWGALTF.